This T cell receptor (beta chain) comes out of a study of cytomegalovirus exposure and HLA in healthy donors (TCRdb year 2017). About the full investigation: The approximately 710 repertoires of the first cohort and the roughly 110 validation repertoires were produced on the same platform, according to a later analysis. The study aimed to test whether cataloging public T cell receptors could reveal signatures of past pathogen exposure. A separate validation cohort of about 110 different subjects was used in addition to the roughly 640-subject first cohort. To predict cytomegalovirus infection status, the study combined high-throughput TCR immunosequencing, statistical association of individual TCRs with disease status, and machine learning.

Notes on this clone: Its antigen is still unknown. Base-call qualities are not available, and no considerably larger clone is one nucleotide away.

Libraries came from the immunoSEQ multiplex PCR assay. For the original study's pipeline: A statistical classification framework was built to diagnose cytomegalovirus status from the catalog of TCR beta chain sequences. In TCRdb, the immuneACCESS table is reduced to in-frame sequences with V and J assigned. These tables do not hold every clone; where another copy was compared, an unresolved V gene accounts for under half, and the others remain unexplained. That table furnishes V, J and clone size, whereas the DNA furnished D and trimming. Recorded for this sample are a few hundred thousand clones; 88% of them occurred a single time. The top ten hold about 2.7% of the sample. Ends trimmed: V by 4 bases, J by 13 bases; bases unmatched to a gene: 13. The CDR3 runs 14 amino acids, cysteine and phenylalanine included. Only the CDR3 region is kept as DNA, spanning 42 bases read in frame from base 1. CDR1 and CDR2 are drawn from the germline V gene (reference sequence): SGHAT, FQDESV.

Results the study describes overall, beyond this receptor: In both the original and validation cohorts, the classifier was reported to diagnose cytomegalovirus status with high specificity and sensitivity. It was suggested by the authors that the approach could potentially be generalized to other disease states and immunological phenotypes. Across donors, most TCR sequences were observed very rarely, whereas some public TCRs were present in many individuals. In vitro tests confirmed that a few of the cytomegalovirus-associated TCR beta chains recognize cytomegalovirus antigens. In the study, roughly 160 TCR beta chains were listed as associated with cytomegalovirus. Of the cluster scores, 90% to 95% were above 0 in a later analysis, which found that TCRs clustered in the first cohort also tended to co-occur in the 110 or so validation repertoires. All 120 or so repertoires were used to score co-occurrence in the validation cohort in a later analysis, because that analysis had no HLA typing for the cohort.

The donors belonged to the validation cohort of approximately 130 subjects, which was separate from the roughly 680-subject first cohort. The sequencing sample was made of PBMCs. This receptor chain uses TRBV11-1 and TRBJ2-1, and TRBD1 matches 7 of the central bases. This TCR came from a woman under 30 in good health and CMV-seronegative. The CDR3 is CASSSRQGLSSQFF. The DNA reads TGTGCCAGCAGCTCAAGACAGGGTTTGTCTTCTCAGTTCTTC.